These 23 T cell receptor beta chains share one sample of origin, sequenced in a study of shared clonotypes between healthy human individuals. Repertoires were generated with immunoSEQ multiplex PCR, while TCRdb's copy carries only in-frame clones and drops some. The data show roughly 2,500,000 clones, over 85% seen once. Sequencing input: naive CD4+ T cells from PBMCs. Subset defined: CD45RA+ positively selected. The receptors were sampled from a man aged 18 to 30 in good health. Some clones in this sample may be carry-over from other donors' samples.

The chain recombines TRBV7-3 with TRBJ2-1; D not resolved. Trimming took 3 bases from V and 5 from J, leaving 11 bases between them. The germline V gene encodes CDR1 SGHTA and CDR2 FQGTGA. CDR3 size: 14 residues. This chain's CDR3 is CASSFQGRDNEQFF. Written as DNA, the CDR3 is TGTGCCAGCAGCTTCCAAGGACGGGACAATGAGCAGTTCTTC.

The V gene is TRBV20-1, the J gene TRBJ1-1, with D tentatively TRBD1 (5 bases). CDR1 is DFQATT, CDR2 SNEGSKA, per germline (reference sequence). V lost 6 bases to trimming and J lost 3 bases, with 8 bases between them. The CDR3 spans 11 residues. CDR3 protein: CSAAGDTEAFF. The CDR3, as DNA: TGCAGTGCCGCGGGGGACACTGAAGCTTTCTTT.

The gene calls are TRBV29-1 and TRBJ2-5, with D uncertain. The CDR3 sequence is 12 residues long. Germline CDR1 SQVTM, CDR2 ANQGSEA. The V and J ends lost 3 bases and 5 bases respectively, with 10 bases between them. As DNA, the CDR3 is TGCAGCGTTGAGTTCAGGACGGAGACCCAGTACTTC. Protein sequence: CSVEFRTETQYF.

V gene TRBV9 combines with J gene TRBJ2-7, with 9 bases lining up with TRBD2. V lost 0 bases and J lost 5; bases outside the gene matches: 6. Looked up from germline, CDR1 is SGDLS and CDR2 is YYNGEE. The CDR3 has 15 amino acids. The CDR3 reads CASSVGREGPHEQYF. In nucleotides, the CDR3 is TGTGCCAGCAGCGTAGGGCGGGAGGGCCCCCACGAGCAGTACTTC. Using reference TRBV9 and TRBJ2-7 for the parts outside the CDR3, the full variable domain is DSGVTQTPKHLITATGQRVTLRCSPRSGDLSVYWYQQSLDQGLQFLIQYYNGEERAKGNILERFSAQQFPDLHSELNLSSLELGDSALYFCASSVGREGPHEQYFGPGTRLTVT.

This chain connects TRBV5-4 to TRBJ2-7, with TRBD2 as a possible D gene (6 bases). There are 15 residues in the CDR3. Germline V gene sequence: CDR1 SGHNT, CDR2 YYREEE (reference sequence). V gave up 1 base and J gave up 2 bases, with 13 bases separating them. The CDR3, as DNA: TGTGCCAGCAGCTTGAGTGGGACTTTGCCCTACGAGCAGTACTTC. This codes for CASSLSGTLPYEQYF.

The CDR3 loop reads CASSELRLAGRTDTQYF. For the CDR3, the DNA is TGTGCCAGCAGTGAACTAAGGCTAGCGGGGCGCACAGATACGCAGTATTTT. This chain joins TRBV2 and TRBJ2-3, with TRBD2 matching 9 bases. V gave up 2 bases and J gave up 1 base; unmatched junction bases: 7. This CDR3 has 17 residues. Germline V gives CDR1 SNHLY, CDR2 FYNNEI.

For this clone: The sample holds other DNA sequences that translate to the same CDR3. J is TRBJ1-1 and V is TRBV2, with TRBD1 matching over 8 bases. This CDR3 is built from 13 residues. Germline V gene data show CDR1 as SNHLY and CDR2 as FYNNEI. V lost 5 bases to trimming and J lost 2 bases; unmatched junction nucleotides: 1. The CDR3 reads CASSQGANTEAFF. As DNA, the CDR3 is TGTGCCAGCAGTCAGGGGGCCAACACTGAAGCTTTCTTT.

The V and J genes are TRBV6-1 and TRBJ1-3; D call uncertain. V dropped 3 bases and J dropped 0 bases, with 9 bases sitting between them. Per the germline V gene, CDR1 is MNHNS and CDR2 is SASEGT. The CDR3 extends over 15 amino acids. Here the CDR3 DNA reads TGTGCCAGCAGTGAGGGCCCGAGCTCTGGAAACACCATATATTTT. Translated, it gives CASSEGPSSGNTIYF.

This chain uses TRBV6-6 with TRBJ2-1; TRBD2 matches 9 bases. CDR3 length equals 13 residues. The ends lost 6 bases at V and 4 bases at J; junction bases unmatched: 1. Germline assignment: CDR1 MNHNY and CDR2 SVGAGI (reference sequence). CDR3 protein: CASRTSGYNEQFF. For the CDR3, the DNA is TGTGCCAGCAGGACTAGCGGATACAATGAGCAGTTCTTC.

The V and J genes are TRBV19 and TRBJ2-4; no firm D call. CDR1 and CDR2 (germline): LNHDA, SQIVND (reference sequence). The V and J ends lost 4 bases and 3 bases respectively, with 10 bases between them. The CDR3 length is 14 residues. As DNA, the CDR3 is TGTGCCAGTAGTAGTCCCGGTGGCAAAAACATTCAGTACTTC. Encoded protein: CASSSPGGKNIQYF.

CDR3 DNA: TGTGCCAGCAGCTTTTTGGCCCCCCAGGAGACCCAGTACTTC. Translating it yields CASSFLAPQETQYF. V usage is TRBV5-6 and J usage is TRBJ2-5, with no clear D. CDR1 is SGHDT and CDR2 is YYEEEE in the germline V gene. This CDR3 region has 14 residues. Trimming removed 2 bases at V and 5 bases at J, with 13 bases between.

V is TRBV11-1 and J is TRBJ2-2; D remains ambiguous. Germline V lookup: CDR1 SGHAT, CDR2 FQDESV (reference sequence). Trimming removed 5 bases at V and 5 bases at J, with 18 bases between. CDR3 length: 16 amino acids. CDR3 sequence (DNA): TGTGCCAGCAGCCCAGTCGTTGGCCGAGAAACCGGGGAGCTGTTTTTT. It encodes CASSPVVGRETGELFF.

The chain links TRBV5-4 to TRBJ1-4, with TRBD1 identical over 7 bases. CDR3 length: 15 residues. V lost 2 bases to trimming and J lost 0 bases; unmatched junction nucleotides: 1. Germline lookup yields CDR1 SGHNT and CDR2 YYREEE (reference sequence). This CDR3 reads CASSFGTATNEKLFF. Here the CDR3 DNA reads TGTGCCAGCAGCTTCGGGACAGCAACTAATGAAAAACTGTTTTTT.

The J gene is TRBJ2-1, the V gene TRBV28; 8 bases line up with TRBD2. After removal of 6 bases from V and 6 bases from J, the junction contained 10 bases not matched to a gene. The CDR3 extends over 15 amino acids. Per the germline V gene, CDR1 is MDHEN and CDR2 is SYDVKM. CDR3 residues: CASSGAGAKSNEQFF. The CDR3 coding sequence is TGTGCCAGCAGCGGAGCGGGAGCCAAAAGCAATGAGCAGTTCTTC. Filled out from reference TRBV28 and TRBJ2-1, the complete variable domain reads DVKVTQSSRYLVKRTGEKVFLECVQDMDHENMFWYRQDPGLGLRLIYFSYDVKMKEKGDIPEGYSVSREKKERFSLILESASTNQTSMYLCASSGAGAKSNEQFFGPGTRLTVL.

The V call is TRBV2, the J call TRBJ1-1; D is unclear. This CDR3 is built from 15 residues. The germline V gene has CDR1 SNHLY and CDR2 FYNNEI. Trimming removed 6 bases from V and 1 base from J, with 15 bases in between. CDR3 DNA sequence: TGTGCCAGCAGACAGAGGACGGTCCCGAACACTGAAGCTTTCTTT. As protein: CASRQRTVPNTEAFF.

The rearrangement links TRBV5-6 to TRBJ2-3; 14 bases agree with TRBD2. V was pared by 0 bases and J by 4 bases, with 1 base of the junction left unmatched. CDR3 size: 16 residues. Germline lookup yields CDR1 SGHDT and CDR2 YYEEEE. DNA of the CDR3: TGTGCCAGCAGCTTGGGGGGACTAGCGGGAGCAGATACGCAGTATTTT. This sequence encodes CASSLGGLAGADTQYF. Full variable domain (missing parts from reference TRBV5-6 and TRBJ2-3): DAGVTQSPTHLIKTRGQQVTLRCSPKSGHDTVSWYQQALGQGPQFIFQYYEEEERQRGNFPDRFSGHQFPNYSSELNVNALLLGDSALYLCASSLGGLAGADTQYFGPGTRLTVL.

This chain links TRBV6-5 with TRBJ2-1; D may be TRBD1 (6 bases). CDR3 size: 12 residues. From germline, CDR1 is MNHEY and CDR2 SVGAGI. Trimming removed 5 bases at V and 15 bases at J, with 17 bases between. CDR3 sequence: CASSLPPGQTFF. The CDR3 region has the DNA TGTGCCAGCAGTCTCCCTCCGGGACAAACGTTCTTC.

The chain joins TRBV28 to TRBJ1-4; perhaps TRBD1 as D (5 bases). CDR1 and CDR2 from the germline V gene are MDHEN and SYDVKM. With 4 bases removed from V and 6 bases from J, the gap between germline ends came to 18 bases. The CDR3 spans 16 residues. CDR3 region: CASSSNRYLADEKLFF. The CDR3 DNA follows: TGTGCCAGCAGTTCGAACAGGTACCTGGCGGATGAAAAACTGTTTTTT.

The chain is built from TRBV28 and TRBJ1-3; possible D gene TRBD1, 5 bases. V was clipped by 8 bases and J by 0 bases, with 17 bases between them. This CDR3 is 16 amino acids long. Germline lookup yields CDR1 MDHEN and CDR2 SYDVKM. The CDR3: CASGGAGLNSGNTIYF. CDR3 in DNA: TGTGCCAGCGGCGGGGCAGGGCTTAACTCTGGAAACACCATATATTTT.

J is TRBJ2-5 and V is TRBV27; no clear D gene. Germline CDR1 and CDR2: MNHEY and SMNVEV (reference sequence). V was pared by 2 bases and J by 5 bases, with 15 bases between. The CDR3 sequence is 15 residues long. CDR3: CASSLGLQPRETQYF. In nucleotides, the CDR3 is TGTGCCAGCAGTTTAGGGCTCCAACCGAGGGAGACCCAGTACTTC.

The chain is built from TRBV19 and TRBJ2-2, with D possibly TRBD2 on 6 matching bases. The CDR3 is 19 residues long. The V gene lost 6 bases and the J gene lost 4 bases, with 27 bases spanning the gap. In germline, CDR1 is LNHDA, CDR2 SQIVND (reference sequence). The DNA for the CDR3 is TGTGCCAGTAGGAGGAAGAGGTGGCAGCCCTCCGGGAGCACCGGGGAGCTGTTTTTT. As protein: CASRRKRWQPSGSTGELFF.

For the CDR3, the DNA is TGTGCCAGCAGCTTACTGAGGACAGGCCACTTCTACGAGCAGTACTTC. This encodes CASSLLRTGHFYEQYF. This sequence joins TRBV7-8 and TRBJ2-7; 7 nucleotides agree with TRBD1. Germline V lookup: CDR1 SGHVS, CDR2 FQNEAQ. This CDR3 has 16 amino acids. The trim removed 2 bases at V and 3 bases at J, leaving 10 bases unmatched.

V is TRBV18 and J is TRBJ2-5; D could derive from TRBD1 or TRBD2 (5 bases each). Trimming took off 0 bases at V and 5 bases at J, with 13 bases between the two ends. The CDR3 has 15 amino acids. Germline loops: CDR1 KGHSH, CDR2 LQKENI. Here the CDR3 reads CASSPPGTLLETQYF. The CDR3 DNA is TGTGCCAGCTCACCACCGGGGACCCTGCTGGAGACCCAGTACTTC.